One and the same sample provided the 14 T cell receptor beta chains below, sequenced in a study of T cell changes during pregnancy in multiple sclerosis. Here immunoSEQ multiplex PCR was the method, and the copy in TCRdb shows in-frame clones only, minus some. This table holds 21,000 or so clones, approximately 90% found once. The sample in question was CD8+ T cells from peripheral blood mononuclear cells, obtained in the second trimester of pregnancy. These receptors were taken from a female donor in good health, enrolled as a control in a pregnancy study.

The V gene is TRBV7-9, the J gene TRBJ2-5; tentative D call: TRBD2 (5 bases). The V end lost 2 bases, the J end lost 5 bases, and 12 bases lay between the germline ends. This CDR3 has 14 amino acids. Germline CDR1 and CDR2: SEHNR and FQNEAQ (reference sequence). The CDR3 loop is CASSLRFGVETQYF. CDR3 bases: TGTGCCAGCAGCTTAAGGTTCGGGGTGGAGACCCAGTACTTC.

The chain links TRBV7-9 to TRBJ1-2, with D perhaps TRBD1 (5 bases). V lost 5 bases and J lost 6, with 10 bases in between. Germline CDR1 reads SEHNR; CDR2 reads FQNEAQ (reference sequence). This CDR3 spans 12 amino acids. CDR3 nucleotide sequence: TGTGCCAGCAGCGGGGCCATGAATGGCTACACCTTC. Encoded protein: CASSGAMNGYTF.

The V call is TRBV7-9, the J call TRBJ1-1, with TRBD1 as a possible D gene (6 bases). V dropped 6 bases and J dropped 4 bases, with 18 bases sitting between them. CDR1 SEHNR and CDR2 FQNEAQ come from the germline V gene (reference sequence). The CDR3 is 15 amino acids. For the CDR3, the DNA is TGTGCCAGCAGGGATACCTACCAGGGGAGCACTGAAGCTTTCTTT. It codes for CASRDTYQGSTEAFF.

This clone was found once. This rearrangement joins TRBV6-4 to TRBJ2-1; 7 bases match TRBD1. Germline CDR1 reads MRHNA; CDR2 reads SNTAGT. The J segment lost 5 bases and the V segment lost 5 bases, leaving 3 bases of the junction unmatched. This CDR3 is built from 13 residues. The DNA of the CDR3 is TGTGCCAGCAGTCCGACAGGGAACAATGAGCAGTTCTTC. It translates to CASSPTGNNEQFF.

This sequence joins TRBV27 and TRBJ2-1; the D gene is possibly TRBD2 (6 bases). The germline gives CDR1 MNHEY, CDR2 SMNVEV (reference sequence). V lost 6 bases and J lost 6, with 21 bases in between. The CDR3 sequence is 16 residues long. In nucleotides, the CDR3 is TGTGCCAGCAGCCACCCGGGACTTCCCTCCACCAATGAGCAGTTCTTC. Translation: CASSHPGLPSTNEQFF.

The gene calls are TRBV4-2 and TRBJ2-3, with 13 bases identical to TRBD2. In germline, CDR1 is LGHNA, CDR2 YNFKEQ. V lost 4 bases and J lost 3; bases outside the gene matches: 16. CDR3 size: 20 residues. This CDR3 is CASSPGLAGDPVMETDTQYF. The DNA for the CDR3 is TGTGCCAGCAGCCCCGGACTAGCGGGGGATCCTGTGATGGAGACAGATACGCAGTATTTT.

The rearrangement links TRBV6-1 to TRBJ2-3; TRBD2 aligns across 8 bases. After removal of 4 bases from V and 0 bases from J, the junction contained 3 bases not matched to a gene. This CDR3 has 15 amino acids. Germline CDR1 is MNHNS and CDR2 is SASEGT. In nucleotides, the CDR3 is TGTGCCAGCAGTGTAACTAGCGGTAGCACAGATACGCAGTATTTT. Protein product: CASSVTSGSTDTQYF.

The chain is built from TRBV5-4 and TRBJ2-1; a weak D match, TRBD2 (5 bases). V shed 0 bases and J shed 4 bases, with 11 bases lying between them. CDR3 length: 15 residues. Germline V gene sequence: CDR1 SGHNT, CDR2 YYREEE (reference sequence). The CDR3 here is CASSLVEGAYNEQFF. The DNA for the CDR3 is TGTGCCAGCAGCTTGGTCGAGGGAGCTTACAATGAGCAGTTCTTC.

CDR3 sequence (DNA): TGTGCCAGCAGTGACTCTGGGGGCGAAGGACAGCCCCAGCATTTT. Its translation: CASSDSGGEGQPQHF. The chain combines TRBV6-4 with TRBJ1-5, with D possibly matching TRBD1 (6 bases). This CDR3 region has 15 residues. Germline CDR1 reads MRHNA; CDR2 reads SNTAGT. V lost 0 bases, J lost 7 bases, and 13 bases lay in between.

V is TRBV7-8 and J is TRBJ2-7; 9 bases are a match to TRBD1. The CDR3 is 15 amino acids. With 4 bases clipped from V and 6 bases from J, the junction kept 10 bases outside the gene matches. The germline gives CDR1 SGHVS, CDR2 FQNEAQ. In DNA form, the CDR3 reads TGTGCCAGCAGCTGGACCGGACAGGGGCTCCTCGAGCAGTACTTC. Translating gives CASSWTGQGLLEQYF.

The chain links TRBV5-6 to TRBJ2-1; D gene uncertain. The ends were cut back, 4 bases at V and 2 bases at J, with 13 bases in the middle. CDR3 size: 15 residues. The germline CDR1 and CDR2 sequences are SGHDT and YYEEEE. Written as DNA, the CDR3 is TGTGCCAGCAGCCCGCTCCGAACTCCCTACAATGAGCAGTTCTTC. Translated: CASSPLRTPYNEQFF.

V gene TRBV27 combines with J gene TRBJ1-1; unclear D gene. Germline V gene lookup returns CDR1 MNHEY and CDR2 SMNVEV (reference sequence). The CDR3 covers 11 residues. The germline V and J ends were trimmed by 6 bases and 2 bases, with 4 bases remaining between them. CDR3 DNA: TGTGCCAGCAGGACTAACACTGAAGCTTTCTTT. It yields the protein CASRTNTEAFF.

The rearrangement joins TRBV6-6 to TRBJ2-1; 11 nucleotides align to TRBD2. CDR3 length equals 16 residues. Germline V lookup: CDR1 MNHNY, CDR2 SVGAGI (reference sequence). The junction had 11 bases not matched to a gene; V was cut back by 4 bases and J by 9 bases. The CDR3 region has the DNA TGTGCCAGCAGTTTCACCGTAGCGGGAGGGCCTATTGAGCAGTTCTTC. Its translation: CASSFTVAGGPIEQFF.

The CDR3 spells CASSARVVTEAFF. The CDR3 DNA is TGTGCCAGCAGCGCCAGGGTGGTCACTGAAGCTTTCTTT. The chain joins TRBV13 to TRBJ1-1; D might be TRBD1 (5 bases). V was clipped by 5 bases and J by 4 bases, with 11 bases between them. Germline V CDR1 and CDR2: PRHDT, FYEKMQ (reference sequence). The CDR3 covers 13 residues. The whole variable domain, remainder taken from reference TRBV13 and TRBJ1-1, is AAGVIQSPRHLIKEKRETATLKCYPIPRHDTVYWYQQGPGQDPQFLISFYEKMQSDKGSIPDRFSAQQFSDYHSELNMSSLELGDSALYFCASSARVVTEAFFGQGTRLTVV.